This TCR beta chain is from a study of OX40 agonist ivuxolimab in advanced cancers. The study's findings and limits: Researchers report that CD8+ T cells had, on average, more expanded clones than CD4+.

Notes on this clone: Its antigen is currently unknown.

Clones were sequenced by immunoSEQ multiplex PCR, and TCRdb holds only the in-frame ones, with some missing. The repertoire consists of about 54,000 clones, with about 89% occurring once and the leading ten covering 10% to 15%. Deletions cut 8 bases from V and 6 bases from J, with 19 bases between. This CDR3 has 14 residues. Germline loops: CDR1 MNHNS, CDR2 SASEGT. This receptor was obtained from an adult with an advanced solid tumor such as melanoma, head and neck, liver or kidney cancer. V gene TRBV6-1 combines with J gene TRBJ1-2; maybe TRBD1 (6 bases). Sequenced here: CD4+ or CD8+ T cells sorted from blood, sampled in a trial of the OX40 agonist ivuxolimab. This CDR3 is CASVETGAGDGYTF. The CDR3 DNA is TGTGCCAGCGTAGAGACAGGAGCGGGAGATGGCTACACCTTC.